This TCR beta chain derives from a study of blood T cell repertoires in COVID-19. For the study at large: The samples span acute and convalescent COVID-19 from the United States, Italy and Spain. From T cells, B-cell-depleted T cells, or PBMCs came the material, which was cDNA or gDNA.

Per the authors' pipeline: Nucleated cell number was recorded as an estimate derived from reference gene primer amplification. Profiling relied on immunoSEQ multiplex PCR, and the TCRdb table lists in-frame clones only, not all of them. That table supplies the V and J calls and clone size; D and trimming were determined from the DNA. The sample lists 100,000 to 150,000 clones; nearly 70% were seen once. The CDR3 runs 16 residues. J is TRBJ2-3 and V is TRBV12-2; the DNA was not used to check the table's D call, TRBD2. TRBV12-2 is recorded as a pseudogene. Sequenced material: peripheral blood. This TCR derives from a woman in her 70s with acute or convalescent COVID-19. The CDR3 loop reads CASRPNRLAPGDTQYF. As DNA, the CDR3 is TGTGCAAGTCGACCCAACCGACTAGCCCCGGGGGATACGCAGTATTTT.